The T cell receptor beta chain described here comes from a study of blood T cell repertoires in COVID-19. Study information: Acute-phase and convalescent COVID-19 samples originated in the United States, Italy and Spain. Sample material is recorded as cDNA or gDNA derived from T cells, B-cell-depleted T cells, or PBMCs.

The table came from immunoSEQ multiplex PCR; TCRdb's copy has only in-frame clones and leaves some out. The sample holds roughly 95,000 clones, 82% seen once. The specimen was peripheral blood. The clonotype comes from a man of 80 years or more with acute or convalescent COVID-19.

CDR3 coding DNA: TGTGCCAGCAGCTTAGTAGGGGGCTATGGCACTGAAGCTTTCTTT. It codes for CASSLVGGYGTEAFF. The chain carries TRBV7-8 and TRBJ1-1; TRBD1 matches 7 bases. The CDR3 runs to 15 residues. V shed 1 base, J shed 4 bases, and the junction held 6 bases outside the gene matches. Germline values: CDR1 SGHVS, CDR2 FQNEAQ.